The present entry profiles one T cell receptor (beta chain) with its context. The data were taken from a study of CD8+CD57+ T cells in acquired aplastic anemia. V was pared by 4 bases and J by 0 bases, with 8 bases between. CDR3 length equals 13 residues. In germline, CDR1 is SGHNT, CDR2 YYREEE (reference sequence). It was genomic DNA that served as the template for profiling TCR beta VDJ and CDR3. TCRdb used MiXCR to reprocess the reads, holding one entry per CDR3 protein. In the table there are under 200,000 distinct CDR3 sequences, 40% to 50% of which are singletons. Patients chosen for sequencing had shown CD8+CD57+ cell expansion by flow cytometry.

Material for sequencing was sorted CD4+, CD8+, or CD8+CD57+ T cells (not recorded which) from PBMCs. This chain connects TRBV5-4 to TRBJ2-7, with unresolved D. The sequence came from a human donor with aplastic anemia. The CDR3 sequence: CASSHQDSYEQYF. The CDR3 region has the DNA TGTGCCAGCAGCCACCAAGACTCCTACGAGCAGTACTTC.